The 27 T cell receptor beta chains below come from one sample, sequenced in a study of shared clonotypes between healthy human individuals. Terminally differentiated effector memory CD45RA+ cells were excluded by CCR7 positive selection of CD45RO-negative cells. The assay was immunoSEQ multiplex PCR, and TCRdb's table has in-frame clones only and misses some. The sample lists a few million clones; over 85% were seen once. The specimen was naive CD8+ T cells from PBMCs. The source is a young man in good health. Some clones in this sample may be carry-over from other donors' samples.

The chain combines TRBV19 with TRBJ2-4; 7 positions match TRBD2. With 3 bases clipped from V and 4 bases from J, the junction kept 15 bases outside the gene matches. The CDR3 covers 18 residues. CDR1 is LNHDA, CDR2 SQIVND, per germline (reference sequence). The CDR3 is CASSIWIGTREGKNIQYF. CDR3 nucleotide sequence: TGTGCCAGTAGTATCTGGATAGGAACCAGGGAGGGAAAAAACATTCAGTACTTC.

This clone was counted only a few times. The chain couples TRBV7-2 to TRBJ1-2; 7 positions agree with TRBD1. V trimming: 2 bases; J trimming: 5 bases; junction bases outside the gene matches: 11. This CDR3 is built from 16 residues. Germline loops: CDR1 SGHTA, CDR2 FQGNSA. CDR3 coding DNA: TGTGCCAGCAGCTTATCACCGACAGGGTTACGTTATGGCTACACCTTC. Translating gives CASSLSPTGLRYGYTF.

As for this clone: Other DNA sequences within the sample encode an identical CDR3. The V call is TRBV4-2, the J call TRBJ2-5; 11 bases align to TRBD2. There are 16 residues in the CDR3. Germline assignment: CDR1 LGHNA and CDR2 YNFKEQ. J gave up 2 bases and V 0 bases, and 2 bases lay outside the gene matches. The CDR3 DNA sequence: TGTGCCAGCAGCCAAGAGGGACTAGCGGTGCAAGAGACCCAGTACTTC. This encodes CASSQEGLAVQETQYF.

The genes are TRBV13 and TRBJ2-7; D possibly uses TRBD1 or TRBD2 (6 bases each). The V gene lost 2 bases and the J gene lost 5 bases, with 19 bases spanning the gap. The CDR3 spans 16 residues. Looked up from germline, CDR1 is PRHDT and CDR2 is FYEKMQ (reference sequence). The CDR3 DNA reads as TGTGCCAGCAGCTTACGGGAAGGGGGGTGGTATCACGAGCAGTACTTC. Its translation: CASSLREGGWYHEQYF.

The DNA for the CDR3 is TGTGCCATCAGTGAGGCAGGGACCAATGAGCAGTTCTTC. This encodes CAISEAGTNEQFF. The chain couples TRBV10-3 to TRBJ2-1; either TRBD1 or TRBD2 may supply D (5 bases each). The germline V gene encodes CDR1 ENHRY and CDR2 SYGVKD. V was pared by 2 bases and J by 6 bases, with 8 bases between. The CDR3 loop spans 13 amino acids.

The chain combines TRBV7-2 with TRBJ2-7; possible D gene TRBD1, 5 bases. Per the germline V gene, CDR1 is SGHTA and CDR2 is FQGNSA. The V end was cut by 5 bases, the J end by 1 base, with 15 bases between. This CDR3 comprises 15 residues. The DNA of the CDR3 is TGTGCCAGCAGCAATTGGGGTTCAGGGTCCTACGAGCAGTACTTC. Encoded protein: CASSNWGSGSYEQYF.

This clone was counted a single time. V gene TRBV4-3 combines with J gene TRBJ1-1, with 9 positions matching TRBD1. V shed 5 bases and J 2 bases; nucleotides not matched to a gene: 9. The CDR3 has 16 residues. Germline CDR1 and CDR2: LGHNA and YSLEER. This chain's CDR3 is CASSSHRGRANTEAFF. The CDR3 DNA reads as TGCGCCAGCAGCTCCCACAGGGGGCGCGCTAACACTGAAGCTTTCTTT.

The chain is built from TRBV19 and TRBJ2-2; D gene unclear. V lost 3 bases and J lost 6, with 8 bases in between. Germline assignment: CDR1 LNHDA and CDR2 SQIVND (reference sequence). This CDR3 region has 13 residues. CDR3 residues: CASSMVGAGELFF. CDR3 in DNA: TGTGCCAGTAGTATGGTGGGCGCCGGGGAGCTGTTTTTT.

The V call is TRBV6-6, the J call TRBJ2-1; 9 bases fit TRBD1. The V and J ends lost 5 bases and 2 bases, in that order; junction bases with no gene match: 4. This CDR3 is 15 amino acids long. Germline CDR1 reads MNHNY; CDR2 reads SVGAGI (reference sequence). The DNA for the CDR3 is TGTGCCAGCAGTCCGACAGGGGGAGCCTACAATGAGCAGTTCTTC. Its protein is CASSPTGGAYNEQFF.

The genes are TRBV2 and TRBJ1-1; 9 nucleotides match TRBD1. The V and J ends lost 5 bases and 7 bases, in that order; junction bases with no gene match: 14. The germline CDR1 and CDR2 sequences are SNHLY and FYNNEI. This CDR3 is built from 16 residues. The CDR3 is CASSIWTGAVSFEAFF. The CDR3 region has the DNA TGTGCCAGCAGTATCTGGACAGGGGCCGTTTCGTTTGAAGCTTTCTTT.

A note on this clone: The sample holds other DNA sequences that translate to the same CDR3. The chain employs TRBV19 and TRBJ1-5; D is possibly TRBD1 (5 bases). CDR3 size: 13 residues. Per the germline V gene, CDR1 is LNHDA and CDR2 is SQIVND (reference sequence). V was trimmed by 5 bases and J by 2 bases, leaving 7 bases between them. CDR3 region: CASSSTGNQPQHF. The CDR3 coding sequence is TGTGCCAGTAGTTCGACAGGCAATCAGCCCCAGCATTTT.

The chain links TRBV27 to TRBJ1-1; maybe TRBD1 (5 bases). The CDR3 contains 14 residues. CDR1 and CDR2 (germline): MNHEY, SMNVEV (reference sequence). The ends were cut back, 5 bases at V and 2 bases at J, with 12 bases in the middle. CDR3: CASSPMGGNTEAFF. CDR3 in DNA: TGTGCCAGCAGTCCAATGGGGGGAAACACTGAAGCTTTCTTT.

With respect to this clone: Other nucleotide sequences from this sample produce the same CDR3. This chain connects TRBV27 to TRBJ2-3; D gene ambiguous. This CDR3 contains 13 residues. The germline V and J ends were trimmed by 1 base and 4 bases, with 6 bases remaining between them. Germline assignment: CDR1 MNHEY and CDR2 SMNVEV (reference sequence). The CDR3 DNA sequence: TGTGCCAGCAGTTTATTTTCCCCAGATACGCAGTATTTT. This sequence encodes CASSLFSPDTQYF.

V usage is TRBV10-3 and J usage is TRBJ2-3; possibly TRBD2 for D (5 bases). Per germline, CDR1 ENHRY and CDR2 SYGVKD. V was trimmed by 7 bases and J by 3 bases, leaving 11 bases between them. CDR3 length equals 13 residues. CDR3: CAITKGVTDTQYF. The CDR3 DNA reads as TGTGCCATCACCAAGGGAGTGACAGATACGCAGTATTTT.

On this clone itself: Other DNA sequences in the same sample also yield this CDR3. The chain joins TRBV10-3 to TRBJ1-1; D is ambiguous. The CDR3 covers 12 residues. CDR1 and CDR2 (germline): ENHRY, SYGVKD. V dropped 0 bases and J dropped 4 bases, with 3 bases sitting between them. In nucleotides, the CDR3 is TGTGCCATCAGTGAGTCGATCACTGAAGCTTTCTTT. Translated: CAISESITEAFF.

V and J are TRBV2 and TRBJ2-1; 11 bases agree with TRBD2. The CDR3 sequence is 16 residues long. V gave up 7 bases and J gave up 5 bases; unmatched junction bases: 10. CDR1 is SNHLY, CDR2 FYNNEI, per germline. Here the CDR3 DNA reads TGTGCCAGCAAATTAGGGACTAGCGGACGAAACAATGAGCAGTTCTTC. Translated, it gives CASKLGTSGRNNEQFF.

In its sample, this clone was seen a few times. The chain recombines TRBV7-9 with TRBJ1-1; a possible D gene is TRBD1 (6 bases). This CDR3 is 12 amino acids long. Germline V gene data show CDR1 as SEHNR and CDR2 as FQNEAQ (reference sequence). Trimming stripped 6 bases from V and 5 bases from J, with 10 bases between. Written as DNA, the CDR3 is TGTGCCAGCAGTTCAGACAGGACTGAAGCTTTCTTT. Encoded protein: CASSSDRTEAFF.

In the case of this clone: This sample also contains other DNA sequences that code for the same CDR3. The CDR3 reads CASSFGGTYEQYF. The CDR3, as DNA: TGTGCCAGCAGTTTCGGAGGGACCTACGAGCAGTACTTC. The V and J genes are TRBV27 and TRBJ2-7; a weak D match, TRBD2 (6 bases). Trimming removed 3 bases at V and 2 bases at J, with 8 bases between. The germline V gene has CDR1 MNHEY and CDR2 SMNVEV (reference sequence). CDR3 size: 13 residues.

Regarding this clone: This specimen includes other DNA sequences encoding the same CDR3. The chain is built from TRBV7-9 and TRBJ1-2; D remains unclear. The CDR3 loop spans 13 amino acids. V lost 5 bases and J lost 1, with 8 bases in between. The germline gives CDR1 SEHNR, CDR2 FQNEAQ (reference sequence). The CDR3 loop reads CASSLSRNYGYTF. CDR3 coding DNA: TGTGCCAGCAGCCTTTCCCGTAACTATGGCTACACCTTC.

The rearrangement joins TRBV5-1 to TRBJ1-2; 8 bases are shared with TRBD1. The V segment lost 3 bases and the J segment 2 bases; nucleotides outside the gene matches: 0. The CDR3 has 13 amino acids. Germline lookup yields CDR1 SGHRS and CDR2 YFSETQ. The CDR3 DNA reads as TGCGCCAGCAGCTGGACAGGGAACTATGGCTACACCTTC. Translated, it gives CASSWTGNYGYTF.

The V call is TRBV25-1, the J call TRBJ1-1; D not resolved. V was cut by 5 bases and J by 1 base, with 8 bases left in between. The germline V gene has CDR1 MGHDK and CDR2 SYGVNS. The CDR3 is 13 residues long. Here the CDR3 reads CASSIDGNTEAFF. The CDR3 DNA sequence: TGTGCCAGCAGTATTGACGGGAACACTGAAGCTTTCTTT.

V gene TRBV27 combines with J gene TRBJ2-7; 9 bases map to TRBD1. The CDR3 spans 15 residues. V shed 4 bases and J 6 bases; nucleotides not matched to a gene: 10. Germline V gene data show CDR1 as MNHEY and CDR2 as SMNVEV (reference sequence). CDR3 amino acids: CASSYFGTGHCEQYF. The CDR3 nucleotides read TGTGCCAGCAGTTACTTCGGGACAGGGCATTGCGAGCAGTACTTC.

The chain has TRBV6-6 and TRBJ2-2, with TRBD2 identical over 8 bases. Germline V lookup: CDR1 MNHNY, CDR2 SVGAGI (reference sequence). The CDR3 length is 13 residues. J lost 6 bases, V lost 4 bases, and 1 base had no gene match. The CDR3 DNA reads TGTGCCAGCAGTTGGACTAGCCCCGGGGAGCTGTTTTTT. Translating gives CASSWTSPGELFF.

The chain is built from TRBV28 and TRBJ1-4; D is unresolved. With 6 bases removed from V and 3 bases from J, the gap between germline ends came to 8 bases. In germline, CDR1 is MDHEN, CDR2 SYDVKM. CDR3 length equals 13 residues. The CDR3 bases are TGTGCCAGCAGCAATCGTCCTAATGAAAAACTGTTTTTT. It codes for CASSNRPNEKLFF. The whole variable domain, filled in from reference TRBV28 and TRBJ1-4, reads DVKVTQSSRYLVKRTGEKVFLECVQDMDHENMFWYRQDPGLGLRLIYFSYDVKMKEKGDIPEGYSVSREKKERFSLILESASTNQTSMYLCASSNRPNEKLFFGSGTQLSVL.

The J gene is TRBJ2-3, the V gene TRBV28, with a tentative D call TRBD2 (5 bases). Germline lookup yields CDR1 MDHEN and CDR2 SYDVKM. Trimming removed 6 bases from V and 0 bases from J, with 19 bases in between. This CDR3 region has 17 residues. The CDR3 loop is CASRTWGRAASTDTQYF. CDR3 DNA sequence: TGTGCCAGCAGAACATGGGGAAGAGCGGCTAGCACAGATACGCAGTATTTT. The full variable domain, in which reference TRBV28 and TRBJ2-3 provide the parts outside the CDR3, is DVKVTQSSRYLVKRTGEKVFLECVQDMDHENMFWYRQDPGLGLRLIYFSYDVKMKEKGDIPEGYSVSREKKERFSLILESASTNQTSMYLCASRTWGRAASTDTQYFGPGTRLTVL.

The chain is built from TRBV19 and TRBJ2-3, with TRBD2 identical over 9 bases. The germline gives CDR1 LNHDA, CDR2 SQIVND (reference sequence). This CDR3 contains 15 residues. J was trimmed by 2 bases and V by 3 bases; bases with no gene match: 3. CDR3: CASSIRTSDTDTQYF. The CDR3, as DNA: TGTGCCAGTAGTATCCGGACTAGCGACACAGATACGCAGTATTTT.

This clone is a singleton in its sample. The sample contains more than one DNA sequence encoding this CDR3. The J gene is TRBJ2-7, the V gene TRBV7-7; D tentatively reads TRBD1 or TRBD2 (5 bases each). The germline V gene encodes CDR1 SSHAT and CDR2 FNYEAQ (reference sequence). The germline V and J ends were trimmed by 4 bases and 2 bases, with 9 bases remaining between them. The CDR3 is made up of 13 amino acids. CDR3 in DNA: TGTGCCAGCAGCTATGGGACGGCCTACGAGCAGTACTTC. Protein product: CASSYGTAYEQYF.